This entry features one T cell receptor beta chain sequence. Its antigen is still unknown. The record originates from a study of blood T cells in healthy people across ages. There were healthy Caucasian individuals from Russia, aged roughly 6 to 95, serving as donors. Total RNA extracted from each sample amounted to at least 5.5 micrograms. Germline lookup yields CDR1 DFQATT and CDR2 SNEGSKA (reference sequence). J lost 2 bases, V lost 5 bases, and 9 bases had no gene match. The CDR3 is made up of 16 amino acids. Findings and limits, study-wide: Correlation between TCR beta diversity and naive T cell percentage was strong.

Sample-barcoded 5' priming and a J-beta primer mix drove a second PCR of about 6 to 11 cycles. Every molecule of cDNA carried a tag from a template-switch adaptor with 12 random nucleotides. From the 5' RACE reads, TCRdb called clonotypes with MiXCR, one entry per CDR3 protein. The sample holds 700,000 or so distinct CDR3 sequences, 22% seen once. The TCR sequence derives from a man aged 65 to 79 in good health. The chain joins TRBV20-1 to TRBJ2-3, with TRBD2 matching over 11 bases. Sample: blood. The CDR3 DNA reads as TGCAGTGCTGAGCCGGGACTAGCGGATTACACAGATACGCAGTATTTT. Its translation: CSAEPGLADYTDTQYF.